A single sample gave rise to the 8 T cell receptor beta chains below, sequenced in a study of cytomegalovirus exposure and HLA in healthy donors. This PCR relied on a set of 60 Vbeta primers and 13 Jbeta primers. Profiled with immunoSEQ multiplex PCR; TCRdb holds only in-frame clones, not every one. The sample gives more than 90,000 clones, 55% to 80% of which show up once; around 2.2% is in the top ten. Sequences were obtained from PBMCs. The source of these receptors is a woman in her twenties or thirties in good health and CMV-seronegative.

The chain carries TRBV29-1 and TRBJ2-4; D possibly corresponds to TRBD2 (6 bases). Trimming shortened V by 7 bases and J by 6 bases, and 13 bases separated the two germline ends. Germline CDR1 reads SQVTM; CDR2 reads ANQGSEA. This CDR3 has 12 amino acids. The CDR3 loop is CSATGGGNIQYF. The DNA for the CDR3 is TGCAGCGCAACCGGGGGTGGAAACATTCAGTACTTC.

This chain uses TRBV7-2 with TRBJ1-4, with D possibly being TRBD1 (6 bases). This CDR3 has 17 amino acids. Germline lookup yields CDR1 SGHTA and CDR2 FQGNSA. With 2 bases removed from V and 8 bases from J, the gap between germline ends came to 21 bases. In nucleotides, the CDR3 is TGTGCCAGCAGCTTATCGGGGGGGCGCGTTGGCAACGAAAAACTGTTTTTT. This translates into CASSLSGGRVGNEKLFF. The whole variable domain, remainder taken from reference TRBV7-2 and TRBJ1-4, is GAGVSQSPSNKVTEKGKDVELRCDPISGHTALYWYRQSLGQGLEFLIYFQGNSAPDKSGLPSDRFSAERTGGSVSTLTIQRTQQEDSAVYLCASSLSGGRVGNEKLFFGSGTQLSVL.

The chain employs TRBV29-1 and TRBJ1-2; no definite D call. V was pared by 2 bases and J by 2 bases, with 9 bases between. The CDR3 totals 13 residues. Germline values: CDR1 SQVTM, CDR2 ANQGSEA. Written as DNA, the CDR3 is TGCAGCGTTGAAATGAGACACAACTATGGCTACACCTTC. Its protein is CSVEMRHNYGYTF.

This clone has only a few counts. This chain joins TRBV5-8 and TRBJ1-1; 8 positions match TRBD1. V lost 0 bases, J lost 4 bases, and 2 bases stayed unmatched. Germline values: CDR1 SGHTS, CDR2 YDEGEE. The CDR3 has 14 residues. The CDR3 region is CASSLVTGGTEAFF. The CDR3 DNA is TGTGCCAGCAGCTTGGTAACAGGGGGCACTGAAGCTTTCTTT.

CDR3 in amino acids: CASSRRQVQIGTEAFF. The DNA for the CDR3 is TGTGCCAGCAGCCGCCGGCAGGTCCAGATTGGGACTGAAGCTTTCTTT. The chain links TRBV5-6 to TRBJ1-1, with no clear D. CDR1 is SGHDT and CDR2 is YYEEEE in the germline V gene. V lost 4 bases, J lost 5 bases, and 21 bases lay in between. CDR3 length equals 16 residues. The full variable domain, its missing parts supplied by reference TRBV5-6 and TRBJ1-1, is DAGVTQSPTHLIKTRGQQVTLRCSPKSGHDTVSWYQQALGQGPQFIFQYYEEEERQRGNFPDRFSGHQFPNYSSELNVNALLLGDSALYLCASSRRQVQIGTEAFFGQGTRLTVV.

This clone was seen just once. This chain connects TRBV6-5 to TRBJ1-2; unclear D gene. Germline V gives CDR1 MNHEY, CDR2 SVGAGI. This CDR3 region has 14 residues. V gave up 7 bases and J gave up 7 bases, with 19 bases separating them. Written as DNA, the CDR3 is TGTGCCAGCAAGACACCCCAAATCGGGATTGGCTACACCTTC. This encodes CASKTPQIGIGYTF.

DNA for the CDR3: TGTGCCAGCATAACGCACCGGGGGTCCGGGGAGCTGTTTTTT. Translation gives CASITHRGSGELFF. The V call is TRBV28, the J call TRBJ2-2; weak D call: TRBD2 (6 bases). The V gene lost 7 bases and the J gene lost 6 bases, with 15 bases spanning the gap. The CDR3 is made up of 14 amino acids. In germline, CDR1 is MDHEN, CDR2 SYDVKM.

Worth noting for this clone: Distinct nucleotide sequences in the sample also encode this CDR3. J is TRBJ1-3 and V is TRBV5-1; TRBD1 matches 7 bases. Germline assignment: CDR1 SGHRS and CDR2 YFSETQ. CDR3 length equals 17 residues. V lost 0 bases to trimming and J lost 0 bases; unmatched junction nucleotides: 6. The CDR3 is CASSLDRGEASGNTIYF. The CDR3 DNA sequence: TGCGCCAGCAGCTTGGACAGGGGAGAAGCCTCTGGAAACACCATATATTTT.